This is a list of T cell receptor beta chains from one sample in a study of cytomegalovirus exposure and HLA in healthy donors. Sequencing was performed with immunoSEQ multiplex PCR; in TCRdb, only in-frame clones are kept and a portion is missing. Among fewer than 200,000 clones listed, 91% were seen once. Sequencing used PBMCs. Receptors originate from a woman under 30 in good health and CMV-seropositive. CDR3s include the opening cysteine and the closing phenylalanine or tryptophan. A D gene is named only where the DNA matches it firmly. Size values are once, few and many counts, or a class for expanded clones, and some rows have none.

.	TRBJ2-1	.	TRBV15	CATSRDLNEQFF	TGTGCCACCAGCAGAGATCTTAATGAGCAGTTCTTC
.	TRBJ1-2	.	TRBV5-6	CASSFGEGNGYTF	TGTGCCAGCAGCTTCGGGGAGGGCAATGGCTACACCTTC
.	TRBJ1-1	.	TRBV5-4	CASSFGQTEAFF	TGTGCCAGCAGCTTTGGTCAGACTGAAGCTTTCTTT
.	TRBJ2-7	TRBD2	TRBV30	CAWSRGGGASYEQYF	TGTGCCTGGAGTAGGGGCGGGGGGGCCTCCTACGAGCAGTACTTC
few	TRBJ2-1	TRBD2	TRBV6-5	CASSYSSSGGNEQFF	TGTGCCAGCAGTTACTCTTCTAGCGGGGGCAATGAGCAGTTCTTC
.	TRBJ2-4	.	TRBV5-1	CASSFEAAKNIQYF	TGCGCCAGCAGCTTTGAGGCGGCCAAAAACATTCAGTACTTC
.	TRBJ2-1	.	TRBV2	CASSVNGEGTAYNEQFF	TGTGCCAGCAGTGTTAACGGAGAGGGGACTGCCTACAATGAGCAGTTCTTC
.	TRBJ2-2	TRBD2	TRBV18	CASSPNPGTSGRANTGELFF	TGTGCCAGCTCACCGAACCCCGGGACTAGCGGGAGGGCGAACACCGGGGAGCTGTTTTTT
.	TRBJ2-4	.	TRBV2	CASRREVAKNIQYF	TGTGCCAGCCGGAGGGAGGTAGCCAAAAACATTCAGTACTTC
few	TRBJ2-7	TRBD2	TRBV4-2	CASSQALRAGGIHYEQYF	TGTGCCAGCAGCCAAGCGCTCCGAGCGGGAGGGATACACTACGAGCAGTACTTC
.	TRBJ1-5	TRBD1	TRBV5-6	CASSGGTGLNQPQHF	TGTGCCAGCAGCGGAGGGACAGGCCTCAATCAGCCCCAGCATTTT
.	TRBJ2-3	.	TRBV23-1	CASSHRVGVDYPNTDTQYF	TGCGCCAGCAGCCACAGGGTGGGGGTAGATTACCCGAACACAGATACGCAGTATTTT
.	TRBJ2-1	TRBD1	TRBV4-1	CASSHPGTGLYNEQFF	TGCGCCAGCAGCCACCCCGGGACAGGACTCTACAATGAGCAGTTCTTC
.	TRBJ2-7	TRBD2	TRBV11-2	CASSPDGTSGIYEQYF	TGTGCCAGCAGCCCCGACGGGACTAGCGGGATTTACGAGCAGTACTTC
.	TRBJ2-2	TRBD2	TRBV4-2	CASSQEVAGNTGELFF	TGTGCCAGCAGCCAAGAAGTAGCGGGAAACACCGGGGAGCTGTTTTTT
once	TRBJ2-1	TRBD1	TRBV7-3	CASSLFGTVNSYQFF	TGTGCCAGCAGCTTATTCGGGACAGTTAACTCCTATCAGTTCTTC
.	TRBJ1-5	TRBD1	TRBV5-8	CASSLGGQLNQPQHF	TGTGCCAGCAGCTTGGGGGGACAGCTCAATCAGCCCCAGCATTTT
.	TRBJ2-1	TRBD2	TRBV27	CASRSSGRLNEQFF	TGTGCCAGCAGATCTAGCGGGAGGTTAAATGAGCAGTTCTTC